Following are 21 T cell receptor beta chains from one sample sequenced in a study of tumor-infiltrating lymphocytes in localized non-small cell lung cancer (dated by TCRdb to the early 2020s). Library generation was performed with the immunoSEQ multiplex PCR assay. TCRdb retrieved this table from immuneACCESS and kept in-frame rearrangements only. Not all clones are present; in checked studies, unresolved V genes account for under half, and no reason is known for the remainder. The sample profile shows about 16,000 clones; around 80% of them were found once. Of the sample, around 6% is held by the ten largest clones. The specimen sequenced was lung tumor tissue. These receptors all stem from a human donor with non-small cell lung cancer.

This chain uses TRBV21-1 with TRBJ2-5. TRBV21-1 is reported as a pseudogene. The CDR3 covers 13 residues. The CDR3, as DNA: TGTGCCAGCAGCCAAGGGTCCCAAGAGACCCAGTACTTC. Its protein product is CASSQGSQETQYF.

J is TRBJ2-2 and V is TRBV7-2, with D tentatively TRBD2 (6 bases). The CDR3 is 15 amino acids. Deletions cut 3 bases from V and 0 bases from J, with 8 bases between. The V gene's germline CDR1 is SGHTA and CDR2 FQGNSA. CDR3 DNA sequence: TGTGCCAGCAGCTTGTCGGGAGCGAACACCGGGGAGCTGTTTTTT. Protein: CASSLSGANTGELFF.

The chain combines TRBV30 with TRBJ1-2, with a tentative D call TRBD1 (5 bases). From germline, CDR1 is GTSNPN and CDR2 SVGIG (reference sequence). CDR3 size: 11 residues. Trimming removed 8 bases from V and 0 bases from J, with 7 bases in between. In nucleotides, the CDR3 is TGTGCCATACAGGCTAACTATGGCTACACCTTC. Amino acid sequence: CAIQANYGYTF.

V is TRBV7-9 and J is TRBJ2-7, with D uncertain. Trimming pared 2 bases from V and 0 bases from J, leaving 8 bases between. Germline CDR1 SEHNR, CDR2 FQNEAQ (reference sequence). CDR3 length equals 14 residues. The CDR3: CASSLSLSSYEQYF. The CDR3 DNA reads as TGTGCCAGCAGCTTATCGCTGAGCTCCTACGAGCAGTACTTC.

The genes are TRBV13 and TRBJ2-7; 7 nucleotides agree with TRBD2. The CDR3 sequence is 13 residues long. CDR1 and CDR2 (germline): PRHDT, FYEKMQ (reference sequence). J gave up 4 bases and V 2 bases, and 2 bases lay outside the gene matches. The CDR3 spells CASSLWEGYEQYF. The CDR3 DNA sequence: TGTGCCAGCAGCTTATGGGAGGGGTACGAGCAGTACTTC.

J is TRBJ2-7 and V is TRBV7-2; either TRBD1 or TRBD2 may supply D (5 bases each). Looked up from germline, CDR1 is SGHTA and CDR2 is FQGNSA. V was cut by 5 bases and J by 1 base, with 12 bases left in between. This CDR3 contains 14 residues. This CDR3 reads CASSVGRPSYEQYF. In DNA, the CDR3 is TGTGCCAGCAGCGTGGGACGCCCTTCCTACGAGCAGTACTTC.

V is TRBV25-1 and J is TRBJ2-1; D gene unclear. Germline V gene lookup returns CDR1 MGHDK and CDR2 SYGVNS. The CDR3 has 17 amino acids. The germline V and J ends were trimmed by 3 bases and 5 bases, with 20 bases remaining between them. CDR3 sequence: CASSDYVRPRLHNEQFF. In DNA form, the CDR3 reads TGTGCCAGCAGTGATTACGTTAGGCCGAGGTTGCACAATGAGCAGTTCTTC. The entire variable domain, with the rest obtained from reference TRBV25-1 and TRBJ2-1, is as follows: EADIYQTPRYLVIGTGKKITLECSQTMGHDKMYWYQQDPGMELHLIHYSYGVNSTEKGDLSSESTVSRIRTEHFPLTLESARPSHTSQYLCASSDYVRPRLHNEQFFGPGTRLTVL.

V gene TRBV7-9 combines with J gene TRBJ1-2; D is uncertain. The V end lost 0 bases, the J end lost 0 bases, and 8 bases lay between the germline ends. CDR1 and CDR2 from the germline V gene are SEHNR and FQNEAQ (reference sequence). The CDR3 extends over 15 amino acids. CDR3 nucleotides: TGTGCCAGCAGCTTAGCCGGAGGGACTAACTATGGCTACACCTTC. Protein sequence: CASSLAGGTNYGYTF.

This clone was detected only a few times. J is TRBJ1-1 and V is TRBV7-9; possible D gene TRBD1, 6 bases. CDR3 length equals 15 residues. The V gene lost 3 bases and the J gene lost 6 bases, with 17 bases spanning the gap. Germline CDR1 and CDR2: SEHNR and FQNEAQ (reference sequence). CDR3 loop: CASSFMGGSMAEAFF. The CDR3 DNA reads as TGTGCCAGCAGCTTTATGGGGGGCTCCATGGCTGAAGCTTTCTTT.

V usage is TRBV13 and J usage is TRBJ2-3; TRBD2 matches 10 bases. The germline gives CDR1 PRHDT, CDR2 FYEKMQ (reference sequence). This CDR3 region has 16 residues. After removal of 5 bases from V and 2 bases from J, the junction contained 7 bases not matched to a gene. This chain's CDR3 is CASSLSGRTITDTQYF. CDR3 nucleotides: TGTGCCAGCAGCCTTAGCGGGAGGACTATCACAGATACGCAGTATTTT. Variable domain in full (rest from reference TRBV13 and TRBJ2-3): AAGVIQSPRHLIKEKRETATLKCYPIPRHDTVYWYQQGPGQDPQFLISFYEKMQSDKGSIPDRFSAQQFSDYHSELNMSSLELGDSALYFCASSLSGRTITDTQYFGPGTRLTVL.

The chain has TRBV2 and TRBJ2-3, with a tentative D call TRBD2 (5 bases). The CDR3 length is 16 residues. Germline CDR1 reads SNHLY; CDR2 reads FYNNEI. V was clipped by 4 bases and J by 1 base, with 15 bases between them. CDR3 sequence reads: CASSGGTNSGTDTQYF. DNA of the CDR3: TGTGCCAGCAGTGGGGGTACAAATAGCGGCACAGATACGCAGTATTTT. Using reference TRBV2 and TRBJ2-3 for the parts outside the CDR3, the full variable domain is EPEVTQTPSHQVTQMGQEVILRCVPISNHLYFYWYRQILGQKVEFLVSFYNNEISEKSEIFDDQFSVERPDGSNFTLKIRSTKLEDSAMYFCASSGGTNSGTDTQYFGPGTRLTVL.

The V gene is TRBV27, the J gene TRBJ2-7, with 9 positions matching TRBD1. The J segment lost 4 bases and the V segment lost 2 bases, leaving 12 bases of the junction unmatched. The CDR3 sequence is 17 residues long. Germline V gene data show CDR1 as MNHEY and CDR2 as SMNVEV (reference sequence). This CDR3 reads CASSLRRLGQGQYEQYF. CDR3 coding DNA: TGTGCCAGCAGTTTAAGACGGCTGGGACAGGGACAGTACGAGCAGTACTTC.

This clone was observed a single time. V usage is TRBV7-8 and J usage is TRBJ2-7; the D is unclear. Trimming cost V 4 bases and J 4 bases, with 8 bases left between them. CDR3 length equals 12 residues. Per the germline V gene, CDR1 is SGHVS and CDR2 is FQNEAQ. The CDR3 DNA is TGTGCCAGCAGCTGGGCCACGTACGAGCAGTACTTC. It specifies CASSWATYEQYF.

The gene calls are TRBV9 and TRBJ2-1; D gene ambiguous. Germline V lookup: CDR1 SGDLS, CDR2 YYNGEE. The CDR3 has 15 residues. V shed 2 bases and J shed 0 bases, with 9 bases lying between them. The CDR3 loop is CASSVLGFSYNEQFF. The CDR3 DNA reads TGTGCCAGCAGCGTCCTAGGGTTCTCCTACAATGAGCAGTTCTTC.

In DNA, the CDR3 is TGTGCCAGCAGCTTGCAGGGGCAGATGGAGACCCAGTACTTC. This translates into CASSLQGQMETQYF. The rearrangement links TRBV7-9 to TRBJ2-5; possible D gene TRBD1, 6 bases. Germline V gene lookup returns CDR1 SEHNR and CDR2 FQNEAQ (reference sequence). The CDR3 length is 14 residues. The germline V and J ends were trimmed by 3 bases and 5 bases, with 13 bases remaining between them.

V usage is TRBV7-9 and J usage is TRBJ1-2, with TRBD1 matching 10 bases. V shed 5 bases, J shed 4 bases, and the junction held 13 bases outside the gene matches. The CDR3 sequence is 17 residues long. Germline CDR1 SEHNR, CDR2 FQNEAQ (reference sequence). The CDR3 coding sequence is TGTGCCAGCAGCCCCCCGTACGGGGACAGGGGTGTCTATGGCTACACCTTC. Its protein is CASSPPYGDRGVYGYTF.

This rearrangement joins TRBV5-1 to TRBJ2-7; 7 nucleotides agree with TRBD2. Germline CDR1 SGHRS, CDR2 YFSETQ. Trimming removed 4 bases from V and 6 bases from J; junction bases left unmatched: 13. The length of the CDR3 is 15 residues. As DNA, the CDR3 is TGCGCCAGCAGCCGATCCGGGCGGGAGATAGGCGAGCAGTACTTC. This sequence encodes CASSRSGREIGEQYF.

The V gene is TRBV7-2, the J gene TRBJ1-5; 9 nucleotides agree with TRBD1. CDR3 length equals 15 residues. Trimming at V came to 3 bases and at J to 5 bases, leaving 5 bases not matched to a gene. Per the germline V gene, CDR1 is SGHTA and CDR2 is FQGNSA. CDR3 in DNA: TGTGCCAGCAGCTTTCGACAGGGGGGGGATCAGCCCCAGCATTTT. Translating it yields CASSFRQGGDQPQHF.

CDR3 loop: CASSLEGQGAENTIYF. CDR3 sequence (DNA): TGCGCCAGCAGCTTGGAGGGACAGGGTGCGGAAAACACCATATATTTT. The rearrangement joins TRBV5-1 to TRBJ1-3; TRBD1 matches 9 bases. Trimming cost V 0 bases and J 6 bases; bases outside gene matches: 7. This CDR3 region has 16 residues. Germline CDR1 reads SGHRS; CDR2 reads YFSETQ.

This chain connects TRBV2 to TRBJ2-2, with D tentatively TRBD2 (6 bases). Germline values: CDR1 SNHLY, CDR2 FYNNEI. CDR3 length: 15 amino acids. V was cut by 11 bases and J by 7 bases, with 23 bases left in between. The CDR3 DNA follows: TGTGCCGGGGCGGGGCGGTATAAGAAAGACGGGGAGCTGTTTTTT. Its protein product is CAGAGRYKKDGELFF. Looking up the rest from reference TRBV2 and TRBJ2-2 gives the full variable domain: EPEVTQTPSHQVTQMGQEVILRCVPISNHLYFYWYRQILGQKVEFLVSFYNNEISEKSEIFDDQFSVERPDGSNFTLKIRSTKLEDSAMYFCAGAGRYKKDGELFFGEGSRLTVL.

The V call is TRBV29-1, the J call TRBJ2-3; a weak D match, TRBD1 (6 bases). In germline, CDR1 is SQVTM, CDR2 ANQGSEA. Trimming took off 2 bases at V and 2 bases at J, with 11 bases between the two ends. This CDR3 contains 14 residues. CDR3 DNA: TGCAGCGTTGAAATGGGGGCGTCCACAGATACGCAGTATTTT. Protein product: CSVEMGASTDTQYF.